The source of this T cell receptor (beta chain) is a study of blood T cell repertoires in COVID-19. Overall study: COVID-19 samples, acute and convalescent, were from the United States, Italy and Spain.

The Seattle patients, enrolled during active infection, were followed longitudinally. In the original workflow: Amplified reference gene primers provided the basis for estimating nucleated cell counts. The protocol was immunoSEQ multiplex PCR, while the TCRdb copy is restricted to in-frame clones and leaves out a portion. The DNA gave D and trimming, while V, J and clone size come from that table. The repertoire includes roughly 330,000 clones, approximately 86% of them detected once, and around 9.9% sits in the top ten. The CDR3 has 15 amino acids. Trimming stripped 2 bases from V and 6 bases from J, with 17 bases between. Looked up from germline, CDR1 is SGHVS and CDR2 is FNYEAQ.

This chain connects TRBV7-6 to TRBJ2-7; tentative D call: TRBD1 (5 bases). The receptor's source is a man aged 25 to 40 with COVID-19, enrolled during active disease. The sequenced material came from peripheral blood. The CDR3 coding sequence is TGTGCCAGCAGCTTAAGGCAGGGTCGGGCCGGCGAGCAGTACTTC. It yields the protein CASSLRQGRAGEQYF.